Listed here are 7 T cell receptor beta chains from one sample, sequenced in a study of control samples from healthy donors and cancer patients. TCRdb's table, derived via immunoSEQ multiplex PCR, lists solely in-frame clones and lacks some. The table has over 150,000 clones, about 93% seen once; the top ten hold roughly 1.5%. The sequenced sample consisted of blood. These receptors came from a man between 18 and 35 years old in good health.

The V call is TRBV6-1, the J call TRBJ1-4; D remains ambiguous. The CDR3 is made up of 12 amino acids. From germline, CDR1 is MNHNS and CDR2 SASEGT. Trimming removed 1 base from V and 10 bases from J, with 7 bases in between. Written as DNA, the CDR3 is TGTGCCAGCAGTGAAGTGGGCGGAAAACTGTTTTTT. It yields the protein CASSEVGGKLFF.

The chain couples TRBV9 to TRBJ1-3, with 7 bases identical to TRBD1. CDR1 SGDLS and CDR2 YYNGEE come from the germline V gene. This CDR3 comprises 15 residues. V was clipped by 5 bases and J by 3 bases; unmatched bases: 8. Here the CDR3 reads CASSVNRDSGNTIYF. The DNA of the CDR3 is TGTGCCAGCAGTGTGAACCGGGACAGTGGAAACACCATATATTTT.

Worth noting for this clone: One junction end disagrees with the germline gene, perhaps due to a read error. The chain couples TRBV5-6 to TRBJ2-4, with 10 nucleotides matching TRBD1. Germline-derived CDR1 and CDR2 are SGHDT and YYEEEE. This CDR3 is 16 amino acids long. The CDR3 region has the DNA TGTGCCAGCACCTTGGACAGGGGGTTCGCCAAAAACATTCAGTACTTC. Amino acids: CASTLDRGFAKNIQYF.

V is TRBV5-6 and J is TRBJ2-2, with 7 bases identical to TRBD1. The CDR3 is 15 amino acids. The J segment lost 4 bases and the V segment lost 4 bases, leaving 7 bases of the junction unmatched. Germline CDR1 reads SGHDT; CDR2 reads YYEEEE. The CDR3 bases are TGTGCCAGCAGCCCCACAGGGGCGAGCACCGGGGAGCTGTTTTTT. Translating it yields CASSPTGASTGELFF.

This clone showed up just once. The V call is TRBV10-2, the J call TRBJ2-5; 10 nucleotides line up with TRBD2. The trim removed 5 bases at V and 2 bases at J, leaving 8 bases unmatched. Germline V CDR1 and CDR2: WSHSY, SAAADI. The CDR3 has 16 amino acids. CDR3 region: CASSLSSGGGQETQYF. Here the CDR3 DNA reads TGCGCCAGCAGTCTTTCCAGCGGGGGGGGACAAGAGACCCAGTACTTC.

CDR3 amino acids: CASRLQYDRTDTQYF. DNA for the CDR3: TGTGCCAGCAGGTTACAATACGACCGCACAGATACGCAGTATTTT. The chain joins TRBV6-5 to TRBJ2-3; D unclear. From germline, CDR1 is MNHEY and CDR2 SVGAGI. V was cut by 6 bases and J by 1 base, with 14 bases left in between. The CDR3 is 15 residues long.

The gene calls are TRBV2 and TRBJ2-2; TRBD2 matches at 9 bases. The V gene's germline CDR1 is SNHLY and CDR2 FYNNEI. The CDR3 runs 18 residues. V lost 2 bases and J lost 6; bases outside the gene matches: 13. In nucleotides, the CDR3 is TGTGCCAGCAGTGAATGGCTAGCGGGACCTAATCGCGCCGGGGAGCTGTTTTTT. Translated: CASSEWLAGPNRAGELFF. Together with reference TRBV2 and TRBJ2-2, the CDR3 gives the full variable domain: EPEVTQTPSHQVTQMGQEVILRCVPISNHLYFYWYRQILGQKVEFLVSFYNNEISEKSEIFDDQFSVERPDGSNFTLKIRSTKLEDSAMYFCASSEWLAGPNRAGELFFGEGSRLTVL.